This TCR beta chain derives from a study of regulatory T cells in long-lasting Graves disease. Study results and limitations: Persistent Graves' disease cases displayed lower TCR diversity than newly diagnosed ones.

Time point given: persistent/refractory GD, antithyroid drugs over 5 years with positive TRAb. With RNA extracted from PBMCs as input, the TCR library was made. Investigators prepared the TCR beta libraries by applying iRepertoire HTBI primers and Arm-PCR of CDR3 regions. Each CDR3 protein is one row after TCRdb ran MiXCR on the multiplex PCR reads. The table lists 500,000 to 700,000 distinct CDR3 sequences, around 30% of them singletons. As regards this clonotype: The antigen remains undetermined.

With V trimmed by 2 bases and J by 6 bases, 6 bases remained unmatched. In germline, CDR1 is MNHEY, CDR2 SVGAGI. This CDR3 region has 16 residues. V usage is TRBV6-5 and J usage is TRBJ2-7; 14 nucleotides agree with TRBD2. The sample was peripheral blood mononuclear cells (PBMCs), taken when the disease was refractory, from a patient treated with antithyroid drugs. This clonotype was obtained from a female donor with Graves disease. The DNA of the CDR3 is TGTGCCAGCAGTTACCGGACTAGCGGGAGGTCTCTCGAGCAGTACTTC. It codes for CASSYRTSGRSLEQYF.